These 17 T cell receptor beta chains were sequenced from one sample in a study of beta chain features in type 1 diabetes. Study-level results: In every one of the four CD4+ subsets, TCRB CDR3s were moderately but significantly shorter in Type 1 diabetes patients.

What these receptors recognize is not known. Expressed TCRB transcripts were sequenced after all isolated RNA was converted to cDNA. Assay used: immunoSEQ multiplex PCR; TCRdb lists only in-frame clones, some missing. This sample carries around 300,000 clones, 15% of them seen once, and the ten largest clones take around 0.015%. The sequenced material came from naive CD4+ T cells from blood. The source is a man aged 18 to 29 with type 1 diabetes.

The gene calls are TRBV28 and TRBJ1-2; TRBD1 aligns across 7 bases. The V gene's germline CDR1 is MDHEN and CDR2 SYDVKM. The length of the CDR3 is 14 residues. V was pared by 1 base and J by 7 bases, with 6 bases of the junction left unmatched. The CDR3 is CASSLSRQGSGYTF. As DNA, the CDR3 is TGTGCCAGCAGTTTATCCCGACAGGGCTCTGGCTACACCTTC.

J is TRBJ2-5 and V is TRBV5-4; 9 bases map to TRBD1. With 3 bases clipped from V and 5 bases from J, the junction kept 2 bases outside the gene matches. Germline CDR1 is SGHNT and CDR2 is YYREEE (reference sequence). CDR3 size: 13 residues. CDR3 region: CASSSGQGETQYF. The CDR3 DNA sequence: TGTGCCAGCAGCTCGGGACAGGGCGAGACCCAGTACTTC. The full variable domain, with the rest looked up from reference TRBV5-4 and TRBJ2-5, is ETGVTQSPTHLIKTRGQQVTLRCSSQSGHNTVSWYQQALGQGPQFIFQYYREEENGRGNFPPRFSGLQFPNYSSELNVNALELDDSALYLCASSSGQGETQYFGPGTRLLVL.

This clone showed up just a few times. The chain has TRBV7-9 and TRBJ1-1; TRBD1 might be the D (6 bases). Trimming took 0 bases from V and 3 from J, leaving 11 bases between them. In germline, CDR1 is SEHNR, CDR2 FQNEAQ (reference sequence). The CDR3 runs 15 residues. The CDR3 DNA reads TGTGCCAGCAGCTTAGCTCGCAGGGGATACACTGAAGCTTTCTTT. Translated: CASSLARRGYTEAFF.

In DNA, the CDR3 is TGTGCCAGCAGCTTGCCCGGGACAGAATACAATGAGCAGTTCTTC. Translated: CASSLPGTEYNEQFF. The chain uses TRBV5-4 and TRBJ2-1, with 7 bases aligning to TRBD1. Per germline, CDR1 SGHNT and CDR2 YYREEE (reference sequence). The CDR3 contains 15 residues. The junction had 5 bases not matched to a gene; V was cut back by 1 base and J by 4 bases.

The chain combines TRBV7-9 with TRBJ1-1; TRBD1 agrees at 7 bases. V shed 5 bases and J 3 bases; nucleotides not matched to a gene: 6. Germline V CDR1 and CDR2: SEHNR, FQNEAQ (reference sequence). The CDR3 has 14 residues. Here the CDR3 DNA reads TGTGCCAGCAGCCTTCTAGGGGGCGACACTGAAGCTTTCTTT. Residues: CASSLLGGDTEAFF.

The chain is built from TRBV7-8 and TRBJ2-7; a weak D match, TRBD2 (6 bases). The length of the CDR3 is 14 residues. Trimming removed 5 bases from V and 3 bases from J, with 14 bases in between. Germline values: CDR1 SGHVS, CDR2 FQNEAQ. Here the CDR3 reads CASSHGRRVYEQYF. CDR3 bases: TGTGCCAGCAGCCACGGGAGACGAGTCTACGAGCAGTACTTC. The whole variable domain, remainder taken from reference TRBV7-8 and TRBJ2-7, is GAGVSQSPRYKVAKRGQDVALRCDPISGHVSLFWYQQALGQGPEFLTYFQNEAQLDKSGLPSDRFFAERPEGSVSTLKIQRTQQEDSAVYLCASSHGRRVYEQYFGPGTRLTVT.

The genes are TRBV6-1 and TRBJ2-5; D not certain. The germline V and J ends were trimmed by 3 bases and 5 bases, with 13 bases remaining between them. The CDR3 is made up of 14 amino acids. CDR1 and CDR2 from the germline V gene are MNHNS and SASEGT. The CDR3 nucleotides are TGTGCCAGCAGTGACGTAGCACCGTTGGAGACCCAGTACTTC. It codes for CASSDVAPLETQYF.

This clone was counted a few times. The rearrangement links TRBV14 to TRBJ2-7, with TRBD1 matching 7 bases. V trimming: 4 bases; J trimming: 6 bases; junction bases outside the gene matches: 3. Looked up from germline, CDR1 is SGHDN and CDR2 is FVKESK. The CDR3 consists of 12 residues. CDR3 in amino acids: CASSLGQSEQYF. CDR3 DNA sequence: TGTGCCAGCAGCCTGGGACAGTCCGAGCAGTACTTC. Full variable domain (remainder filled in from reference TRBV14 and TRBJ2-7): EAGVTQFPSHSVIEKGQTVTLRCDPISGHDNLYWYRRVMGKEIKFLLHFVKESKQDESGMPNNRFLAERTGGTYSTLKVQPAELEDSGVYFCASSLGQSEQYFGPGTRLTVT.

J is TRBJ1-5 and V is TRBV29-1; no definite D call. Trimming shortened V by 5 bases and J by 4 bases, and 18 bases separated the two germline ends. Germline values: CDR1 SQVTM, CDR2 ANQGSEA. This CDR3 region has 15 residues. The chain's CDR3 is CSVKYTGSANQPQHF. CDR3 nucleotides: TGCAGCGTTAAATATACCGGGTCAGCGAATCAGCCCCAGCATTTT.

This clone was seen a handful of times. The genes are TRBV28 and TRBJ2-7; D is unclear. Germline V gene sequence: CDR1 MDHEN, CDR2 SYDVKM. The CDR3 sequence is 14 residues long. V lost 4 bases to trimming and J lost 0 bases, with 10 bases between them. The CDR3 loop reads CASSSVTISYEQYF. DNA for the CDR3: TGTGCCAGCAGTTCAGTTACTATCTCCTACGAGCAGTACTTC.

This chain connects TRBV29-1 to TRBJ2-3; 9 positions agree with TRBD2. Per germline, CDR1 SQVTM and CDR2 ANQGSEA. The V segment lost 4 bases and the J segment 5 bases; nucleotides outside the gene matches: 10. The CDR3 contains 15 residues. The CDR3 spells CSVAPAGGGQDTQYF. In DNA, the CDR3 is TGCAGCGTTGCACCTGCGGGAGGGGGGCAAGATACGCAGTATTTT.

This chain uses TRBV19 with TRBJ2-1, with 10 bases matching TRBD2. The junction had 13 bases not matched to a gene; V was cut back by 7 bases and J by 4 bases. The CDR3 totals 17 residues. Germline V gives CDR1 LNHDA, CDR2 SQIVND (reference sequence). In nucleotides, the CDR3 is TGTGCCAGTACTAAACTAGCGGGGAGAAACTCTTACAATGAGCAGTTCTTC. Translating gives CASTKLAGRNSYNEQFF.

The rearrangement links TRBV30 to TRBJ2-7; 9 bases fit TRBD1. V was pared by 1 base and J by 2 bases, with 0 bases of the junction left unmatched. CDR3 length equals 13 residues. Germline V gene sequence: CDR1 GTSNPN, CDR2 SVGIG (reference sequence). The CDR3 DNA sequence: TGTGCCTGGAGTGGGGACAGGGCCTACGAGCAGTACTTC. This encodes CAWSGDRAYEQYF.

CDR3 DNA: TGTGCCAGCAGCCCCTTTGAGCTGGAGACCCAGTACTTC. As protein: CASSPFELETQYF. The chain combines TRBV5-4 with TRBJ2-5; D gene ambiguous. V lost 4 bases, J lost 5 bases, and 12 bases lay in between. CDR3 length equals 13 residues. From germline, CDR1 is SGHNT and CDR2 YYREEE (reference sequence).

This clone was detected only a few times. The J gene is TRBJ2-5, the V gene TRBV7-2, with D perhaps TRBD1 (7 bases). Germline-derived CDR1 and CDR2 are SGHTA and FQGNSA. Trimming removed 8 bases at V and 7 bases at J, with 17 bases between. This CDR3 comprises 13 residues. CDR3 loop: CASGPNQGGTQYF. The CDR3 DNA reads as TGTGCCAGCGGCCCGAACCAGGGGGGGACCCAGTACTTC.

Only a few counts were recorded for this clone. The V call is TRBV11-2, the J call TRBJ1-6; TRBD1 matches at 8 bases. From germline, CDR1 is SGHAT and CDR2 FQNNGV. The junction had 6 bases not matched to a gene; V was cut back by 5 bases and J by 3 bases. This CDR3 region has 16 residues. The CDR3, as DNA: TGTGCCAGCAGCCCCGGACAGGGAAGCTATAATTCACCCCTCCACTTT. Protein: CASSPGQGSYNSPLHF.

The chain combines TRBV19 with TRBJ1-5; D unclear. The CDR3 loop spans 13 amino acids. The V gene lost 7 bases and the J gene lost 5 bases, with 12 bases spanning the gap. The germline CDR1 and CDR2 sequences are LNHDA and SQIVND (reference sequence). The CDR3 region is CASNPPGYQPQHF. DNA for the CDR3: TGTGCCAGTAACCCCCCGGGGTATCAGCCCCAGCATTTT.